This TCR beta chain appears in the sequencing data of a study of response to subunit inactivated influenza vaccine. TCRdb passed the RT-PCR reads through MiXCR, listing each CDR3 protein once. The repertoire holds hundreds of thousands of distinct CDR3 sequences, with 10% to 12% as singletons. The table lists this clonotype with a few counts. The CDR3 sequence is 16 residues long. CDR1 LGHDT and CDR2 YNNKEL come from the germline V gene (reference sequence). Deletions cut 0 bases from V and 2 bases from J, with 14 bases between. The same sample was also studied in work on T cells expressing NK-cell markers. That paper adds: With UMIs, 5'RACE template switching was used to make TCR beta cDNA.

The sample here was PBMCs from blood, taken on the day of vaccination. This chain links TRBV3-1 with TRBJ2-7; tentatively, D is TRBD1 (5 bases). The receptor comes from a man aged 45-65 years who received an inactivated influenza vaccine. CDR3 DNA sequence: TGTGCCAGCAGCCAAGATCTAGGGGCAGGGCCCTACGAGCAGTACTTC. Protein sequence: CASSQDLGAGPYEQYF.